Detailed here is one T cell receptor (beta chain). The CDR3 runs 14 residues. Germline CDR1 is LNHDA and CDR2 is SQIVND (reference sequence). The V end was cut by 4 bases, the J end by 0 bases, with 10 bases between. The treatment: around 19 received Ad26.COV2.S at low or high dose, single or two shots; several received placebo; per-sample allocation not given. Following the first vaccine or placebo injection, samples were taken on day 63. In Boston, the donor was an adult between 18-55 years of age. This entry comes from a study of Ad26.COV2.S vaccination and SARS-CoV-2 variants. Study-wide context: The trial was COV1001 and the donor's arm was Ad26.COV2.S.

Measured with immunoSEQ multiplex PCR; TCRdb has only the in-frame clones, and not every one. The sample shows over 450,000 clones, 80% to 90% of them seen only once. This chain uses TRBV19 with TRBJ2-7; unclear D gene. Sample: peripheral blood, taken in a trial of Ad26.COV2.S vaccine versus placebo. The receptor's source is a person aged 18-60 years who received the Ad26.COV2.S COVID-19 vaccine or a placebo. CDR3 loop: CASSNPASSYEQYF. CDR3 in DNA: TGTGCCAGTAGTAATCCAGCGAGCTCCTACGAGCAGTACTTC.